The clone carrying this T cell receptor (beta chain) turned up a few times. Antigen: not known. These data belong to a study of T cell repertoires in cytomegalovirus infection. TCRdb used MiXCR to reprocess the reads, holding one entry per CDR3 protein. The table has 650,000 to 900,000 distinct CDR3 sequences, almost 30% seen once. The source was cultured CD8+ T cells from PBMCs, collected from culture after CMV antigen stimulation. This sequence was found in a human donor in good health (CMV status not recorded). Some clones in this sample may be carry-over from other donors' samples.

The CDR3 coding sequence is TGTGCCAGCAGCTTGACGGCCCATGGCTACACCTTC. Its protein product is CASSLTAHGYTF. This chain connects TRBV7-9 to TRBJ1-2; D is unresolved. Germline lookup yields CDR1 SEHNR and CDR2 FQNEAQ (reference sequence). CDR3 length: 12 amino acids. Trimming stripped 3 bases from V and 6 bases from J, with 8 bases between.